Presented here are 13 T cell receptor beta chains from one specimen sequenced in a study of blood T cell repertoires in COVID-19. Sequencing used immunoSEQ multiplex PCR; TCRdb keeps in-frame clones, though not all of them. The repertoire includes some 150,000 clones, approximately 91% of them detected once, and roughly 10% sits in the top ten. Sequencing was carried out using peripheral blood. Source of these receptors: a man in his fifties or sixties with active or convalescent COVID-19.

The chain links TRBV9 to TRBJ2-7; TRBD1 aligns across 9 bases. The CDR3 is made up of 15 amino acids. Trimming cost V 4 bases and J 5 bases; bases outside gene matches: 10. CDR1 is SGDLS and CDR2 is YYNGEE in the germline V gene. Written as DNA, the CDR3 is TGTGCCAGCAGCCTGACGGGACAGGGTATGAACGAGCAGTACTTC. Its protein is CASSLTGQGMNEQYF.

This clone was picked up a small number of times. This sequence joins TRBV7-2 and TRBJ2-7; 14 bases map to TRBD2. The CDR3 is 15 amino acids. Germline V gene sequence: CDR1 SGHTA, CDR2 FQGNSA. The V gene end was trimmed by 4 bases and the J gene end by 6 bases; junction bases not matched to a gene: 5. CDR3 nucleotides: TGTGCCAGCAGCTCGTATGGACTAGCGGGAGGCGAGCAGTACTTC. Translated: CASSSYGLAGGEQYF.

In its sample, this clone was seen a few times. The chain uses TRBV3-1 (or the pseudogene TRBV3-2) and TRBJ2-7; D is uncertain. Germline V gene sequence: CDR1 LGHDT, CDR2 YNNKEL (reference sequence). V lost 0 bases, J lost 0 bases, and 12 bases lay in between. The length of the CDR3 is 16 residues. The CDR3 loop is CASSQDWRIGSYEQYF. In DNA form, the CDR3 reads TGTGCCAGCAGCCAAGATTGGCGGATAGGCTCCTACGAGCAGTACTTC.

The genes are TRBV12-3 or TRBV12-4 and TRBJ2-3; D uncertain. Trimming shortened V by 4 bases and J by 9 bases, and 8 bases separated the two germline ends. This CDR3 contains 11 residues. CDR3 DNA sequence: TGTGCCAGCAGTTACGCTATCACGCAGTATTTT. This gives the protein CASSYAITQYF.

The table lists this clone with a count of one. The chain couples TRBV9 to TRBJ1-3; D is ambiguous. V gave up 0 bases and J gave up 0 bases, with 10 bases separating them. The CDR3 covers 16 residues. Germline V CDR1 and CDR2: SGDLS, YYNGEE. The CDR3 is CASSVGADSSGNTIYF. The CDR3 DNA sequence: TGTGCCAGCAGCGTAGGGGCGGACTCCTCTGGAAACACCATATATTTT. The full variable domain, rest sourced from reference TRBV9 and TRBJ1-3, is DSGVTQTPKHLITATGQRVTLRCSPRSGDLSVYWYQQSLDQGLQFLIQYYNGEERAKGNILERFSAQQFPDLHSELNLSSLELGDSALYFCASSVGADSSGNTIYFGEGSWLTVV.

CDR3 sequence reads: CASSDNRLSGNTIYF. In DNA, the CDR3 is TGTGCCAGCAGTGACAACAGGCTCTCTGGAAACACCATATATTTT. The chain employs TRBV2 and TRBJ1-3, with D possibly TRBD1 on 5 matching bases. The CDR3 loop spans 15 amino acids. The germline V gene has CDR1 SNHLY and CDR2 FYNNEI. V shed 3 bases and J shed 0 bases, with 9 bases lying between them.

V and J are TRBV7-8 and TRBJ1-5; 9 nucleotides agree with TRBD1. CDR1 and CDR2 (germline): SGHVS, FQNEAQ. The CDR3 extends over 16 amino acids. With 5 bases clipped from V and 5 bases from J, the junction kept 10 bases outside the gene matches. CDR3 bases: TGTGCCAGCAGCCCTTGGACAGGGGAAGTAGATCAGCCCCAGCATTTT. Translating gives CASSPWTGEVDQPQHF.

This chain joins TRBV11-3 and TRBJ2-7, with no clear D. The CDR3 is 13 amino acids. CDR1 and CDR2 (germline): SGHNT, YENEEA. V lost 0 bases and J 5 bases, leaving 8 bases between the germline ends. The CDR3 spells CASSLDQVHEQYF. DNA of the CDR3: TGTGCCAGCAGCTTAGATCAGGTCCACGAGCAGTACTTC. The full variable domain, its missing parts supplied by reference TRBV11-3 and TRBJ2-7, is EAGVVQSPRYKIIEKKQPVAFWCNPISGHNTLYWYLQNLGQGPELLIRYENEEAVDDSQLPKDRFSAERLKGVDSTLKIQPAELGDSAVYLCASSLDQVHEQYFGPGTRLTVT.

The V gene is TRBV19, the J gene TRBJ2-6, with TRBD2 as a possible D gene (7 bases). Trimming left V 4 bases short and J 0 bases short, with 22 bases between. This CDR3 has 20 residues. CDR1 is LNHDA, CDR2 SQIVND, per germline (reference sequence). CDR3 nucleotide sequence: TGTGCCAGTAGTACGCAAGGGGGGGGCTGGGCCCACTCTGGGGCCAACGTCCTGACTTTC. This translates into CASSTQGGGWAHSGANVLTF.

The chain uses TRBV7-9 and TRBJ2-5, with D maybe TRBD2 (6 bases). The CDR3 totals 16 residues. Trimming took off 5 bases at V and 7 bases at J, with 23 bases between the two ends. The germline CDR1 and CDR2 sequences are SEHNR and FQNEAQ (reference sequence). For the CDR3, the DNA is TGTGCCAGCAGCCCGATCTACGGGGTTTCGGAGGGGACCCAGTACTTC. It specifies CASSPIYGVSEGTQYF.

V is TRBV15 and J is TRBJ2-1, with 15 bases lining up with TRBD2. V lost 5 bases to trimming and J lost 7 bases; unmatched junction nucleotides: 9. The CDR3 has 17 amino acids. CDR1 LNHNV and CDR2 YYDKDF come from the germline V gene (reference sequence). The CDR3 reads CATSLLPGLAGGNEQFF. CDR3 bases: TGTGCCACCAGCCTACTCCCGGGACTAGCGGGAGGTAATGAGCAGTTCTTC.

V and J are TRBV7-2 and TRBJ2-1, with TRBD2 matching over 12 bases. Unmatched junction bases numbered 2, after V lost 5 bases and J lost 3 bases. The germline V gene encodes CDR1 SGHTA and CDR2 FQGNSA. The CDR3 runs to 15 residues. CDR3 sequence: CASSPTSGSYNEQFF. The DNA of the CDR3 is TGTGCCAGCAGCCCGACTAGCGGGAGCTACAATGAGCAGTTCTTC.

The chain recombines TRBV11-1 with TRBJ1-2; 10 bases match TRBD1. The CDR3 has 16 residues. V was clipped by 4 bases and J by 4 bases; unmatched bases: 9. The germline V gene has CDR1 SGHAT and CDR2 FQDESV (reference sequence). The CDR3 here is CASSSASGQGIYGYTF. The CDR3 nucleotides read TGTGCCAGCAGCTCCGCCTCGGGACAGGGGATCTATGGCTACACCTTC.